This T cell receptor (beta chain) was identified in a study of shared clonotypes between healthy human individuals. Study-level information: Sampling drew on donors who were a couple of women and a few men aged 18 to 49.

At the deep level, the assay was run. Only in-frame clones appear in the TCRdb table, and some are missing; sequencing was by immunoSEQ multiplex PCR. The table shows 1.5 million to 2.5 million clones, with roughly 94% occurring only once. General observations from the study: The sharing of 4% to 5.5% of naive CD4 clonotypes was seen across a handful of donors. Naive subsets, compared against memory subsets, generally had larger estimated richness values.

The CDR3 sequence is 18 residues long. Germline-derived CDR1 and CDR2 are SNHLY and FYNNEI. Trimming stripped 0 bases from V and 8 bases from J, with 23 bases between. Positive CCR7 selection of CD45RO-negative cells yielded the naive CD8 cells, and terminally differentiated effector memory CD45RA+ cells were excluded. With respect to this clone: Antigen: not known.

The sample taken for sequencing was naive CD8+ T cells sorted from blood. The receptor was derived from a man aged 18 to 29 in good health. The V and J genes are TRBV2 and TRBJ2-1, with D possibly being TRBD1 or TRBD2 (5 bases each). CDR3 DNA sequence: TGTGCCAGCAGTGAAGCGGTCATTGGGCGGGTCCGAGGGGATGAGCAGTTCTTC. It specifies CASSEAVIGRVRGDEQFF.